This TCR beta chain was sequenced for a study of technical replicates of blood from a few donors. Germline loops: CDR1 GTSNPN, CDR2 SVGIG (reference sequence). The V segment lost 8 bases and the J segment 0 bases; nucleotides outside the gene matches: 6. The CDR3 extends over 14 amino acids. Produced via immunoSEQ multiplex PCR; TCRdb's table is partial and in-frame only. The sample has about 80,000 clones, 89% seen once. The sequence came from a human donor in good health. This chain uses TRBV30 with TRBJ1-1, with 10 bases identical to TRBD1. Specimen: T cells isolated from PBMCs. The CDR3 reads CAHRDRGMNTEAFF. CDR3 DNA sequence: TGTGCCCATAGGGACAGGGGCATGAACACTGAAGCTTTCTTT.